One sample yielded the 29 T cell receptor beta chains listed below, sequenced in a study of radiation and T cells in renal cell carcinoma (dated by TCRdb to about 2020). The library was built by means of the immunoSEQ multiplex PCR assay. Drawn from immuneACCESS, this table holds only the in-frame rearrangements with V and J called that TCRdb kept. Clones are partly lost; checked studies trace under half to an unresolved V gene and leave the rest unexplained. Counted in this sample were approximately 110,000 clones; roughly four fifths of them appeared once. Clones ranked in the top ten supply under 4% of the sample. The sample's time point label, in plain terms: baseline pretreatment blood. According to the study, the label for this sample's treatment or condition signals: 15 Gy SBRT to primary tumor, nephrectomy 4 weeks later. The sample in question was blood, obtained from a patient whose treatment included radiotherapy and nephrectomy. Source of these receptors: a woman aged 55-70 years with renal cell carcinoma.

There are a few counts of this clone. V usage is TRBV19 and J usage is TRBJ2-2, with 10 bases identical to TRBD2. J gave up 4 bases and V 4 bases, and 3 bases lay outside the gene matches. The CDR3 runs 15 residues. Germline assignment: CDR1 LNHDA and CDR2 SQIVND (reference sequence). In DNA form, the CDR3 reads TGTGCCAGTAGTACGGGGACTAGCGCCACCGGGGAGCTGTTTTTT. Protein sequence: CASSTGTSATGELFF.

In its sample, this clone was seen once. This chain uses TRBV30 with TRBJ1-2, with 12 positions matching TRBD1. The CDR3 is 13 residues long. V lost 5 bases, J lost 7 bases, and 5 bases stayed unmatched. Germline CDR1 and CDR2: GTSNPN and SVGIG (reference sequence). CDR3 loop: CAWGRDRGLGYTF. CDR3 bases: TGTGCCTGGGGCCGGGACAGGGGGCTTGGCTACACCTTC. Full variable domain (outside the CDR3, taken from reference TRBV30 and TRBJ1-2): SQTIHQWPATLVQPVGSPLSLECTVEGTSNPNLYWYRQAAGRGLQLLFYSVGIGQISSEVPQNLSASRPQDRQFILSSKKLLLSDSGFYLCAWGRDRGLGYTFGSGTRLTVV.

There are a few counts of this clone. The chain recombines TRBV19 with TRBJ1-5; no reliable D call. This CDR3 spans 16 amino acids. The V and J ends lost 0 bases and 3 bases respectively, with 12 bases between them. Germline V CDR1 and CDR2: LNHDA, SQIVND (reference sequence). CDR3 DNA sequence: TGTGCCAGTAGTATAGATCTATACAGCTCCAATCAGCCCCAGCATTTT. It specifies CASSIDLYSSNQPQHF.

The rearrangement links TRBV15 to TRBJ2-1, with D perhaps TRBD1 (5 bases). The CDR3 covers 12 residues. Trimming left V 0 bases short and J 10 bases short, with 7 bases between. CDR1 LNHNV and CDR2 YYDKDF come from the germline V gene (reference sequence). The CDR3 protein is CATSREQAEQFF. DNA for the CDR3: TGTGCCACCAGCAGAGAACAGGCGGAGCAGTTCTTC.

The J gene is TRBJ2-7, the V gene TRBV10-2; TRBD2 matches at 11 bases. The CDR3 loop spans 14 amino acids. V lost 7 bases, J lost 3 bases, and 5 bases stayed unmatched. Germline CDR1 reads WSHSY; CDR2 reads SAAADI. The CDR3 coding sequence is TGCGCCAGCAAGTCTAGCGGGGGGAACTACGAGCAGTACTTC. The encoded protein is CASKSSGGNYEQYF.

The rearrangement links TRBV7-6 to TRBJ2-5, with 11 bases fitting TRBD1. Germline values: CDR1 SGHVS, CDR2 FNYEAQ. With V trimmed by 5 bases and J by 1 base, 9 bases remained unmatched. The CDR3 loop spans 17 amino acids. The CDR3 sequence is CASSPLGQGEPQETQYF. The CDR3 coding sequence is TGTGCCAGCAGCCCTTTGGGACAGGGGGAACCCCAAGAGACCCAGTACTTC.

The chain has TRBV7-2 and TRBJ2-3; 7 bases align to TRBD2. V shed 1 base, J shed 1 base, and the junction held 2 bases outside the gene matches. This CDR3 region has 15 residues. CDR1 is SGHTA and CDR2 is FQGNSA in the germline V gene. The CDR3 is CASSLVSGGTDTQYF. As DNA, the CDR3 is TGTGCCAGCAGCTTAGTGAGCGGGGGCACAGATACGCAGTATTTT.

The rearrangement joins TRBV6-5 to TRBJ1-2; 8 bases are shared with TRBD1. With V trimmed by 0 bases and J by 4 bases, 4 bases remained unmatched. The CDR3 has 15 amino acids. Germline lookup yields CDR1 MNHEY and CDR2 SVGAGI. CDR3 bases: TGTGCCAGCAGTTACTCATCAGGGGGCGGCTATGGCTACACCTTC. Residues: CASSYSSGGGYGYTF.

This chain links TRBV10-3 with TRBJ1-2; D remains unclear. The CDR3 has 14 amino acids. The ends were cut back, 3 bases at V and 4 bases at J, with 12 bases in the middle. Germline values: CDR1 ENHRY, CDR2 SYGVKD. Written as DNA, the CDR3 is TGTGCCATCAGTGAAGAAAGAGACGGCTATGGCTACACCTTC. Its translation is CAISEERDGYGYTF.

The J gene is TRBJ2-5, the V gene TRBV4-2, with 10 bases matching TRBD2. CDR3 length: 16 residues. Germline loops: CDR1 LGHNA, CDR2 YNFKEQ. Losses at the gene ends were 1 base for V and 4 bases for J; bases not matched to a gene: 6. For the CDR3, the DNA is TGTGCCAGCAGCCAAGCGCCGGGACTAGCGCCAGAGACCCAGTACTTC. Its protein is CASSQAPGLAPETQYF.

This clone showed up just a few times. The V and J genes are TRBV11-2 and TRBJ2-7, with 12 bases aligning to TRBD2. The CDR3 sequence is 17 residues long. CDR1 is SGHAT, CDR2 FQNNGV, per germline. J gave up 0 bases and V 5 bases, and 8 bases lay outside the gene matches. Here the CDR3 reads CASSISGLAGISYEQYF. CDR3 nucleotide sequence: TGTGCCAGCAGCATCTCCGGACTAGCGGGAATCTCCTACGAGCAGTACTTC.

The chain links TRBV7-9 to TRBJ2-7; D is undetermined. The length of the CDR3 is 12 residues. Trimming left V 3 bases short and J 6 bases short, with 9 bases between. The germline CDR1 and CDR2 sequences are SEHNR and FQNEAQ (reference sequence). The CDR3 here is CASSLSTLEQYF. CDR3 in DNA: TGTGCCAGCAGCTTGAGCACCCTCGAGCAGTACTTC.

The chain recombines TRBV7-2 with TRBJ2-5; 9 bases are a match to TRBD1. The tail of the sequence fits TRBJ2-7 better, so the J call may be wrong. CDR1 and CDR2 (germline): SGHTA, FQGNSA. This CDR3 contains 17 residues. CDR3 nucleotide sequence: TGTGCCAGCAGCTCCCTTCAAGCCGGGACAGGGACCTACGAGCAGTACTTC. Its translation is CASSSLQAGTGTYEQYF.

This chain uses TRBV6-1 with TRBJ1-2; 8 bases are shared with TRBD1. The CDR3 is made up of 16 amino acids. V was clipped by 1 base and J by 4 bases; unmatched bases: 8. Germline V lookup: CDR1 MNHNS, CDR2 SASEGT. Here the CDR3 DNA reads TGTGCCAGCAGTGAAGGGCCAGGGGGCCCTATCTATGGCTACACCTTC. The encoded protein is CASSEGPGGPIYGYTF.

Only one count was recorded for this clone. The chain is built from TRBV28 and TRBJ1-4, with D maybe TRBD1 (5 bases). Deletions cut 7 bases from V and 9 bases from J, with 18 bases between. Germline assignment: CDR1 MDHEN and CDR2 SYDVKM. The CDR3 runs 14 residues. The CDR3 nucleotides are TGTGCCAGCACCCCCACACCGCCGGGGCAAAAACTGTTTTTT. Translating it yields CASTPTPPGQKLFF.

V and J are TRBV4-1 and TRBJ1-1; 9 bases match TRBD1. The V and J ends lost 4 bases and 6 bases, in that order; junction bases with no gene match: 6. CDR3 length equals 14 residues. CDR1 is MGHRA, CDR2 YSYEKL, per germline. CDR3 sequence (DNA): TGCGCCAGCAGCCTCCAACAGGGGGCGGCTGAAGCTTTCTTT. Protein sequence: CASSLQQGAAEAFF.

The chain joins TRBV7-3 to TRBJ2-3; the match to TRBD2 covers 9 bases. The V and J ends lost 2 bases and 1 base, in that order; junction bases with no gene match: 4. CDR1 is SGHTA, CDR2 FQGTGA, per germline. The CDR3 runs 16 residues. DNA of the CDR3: TGTGCCAGCAGCTTACAGGGCGGGAGGGGCACAGATACGCAGTATTTT. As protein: CASSLQGGRGTDTQYF.

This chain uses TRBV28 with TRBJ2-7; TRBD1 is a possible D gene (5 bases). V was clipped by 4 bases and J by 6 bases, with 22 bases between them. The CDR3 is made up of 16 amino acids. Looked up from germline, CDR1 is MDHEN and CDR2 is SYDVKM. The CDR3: CASSYPSRDSSREQYF. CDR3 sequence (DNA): TGTGCCAGCAGTTACCCCTCGAGAGACAGCTCCCGCGAGCAGTACTTC.

The CDR3, as DNA: TGTGCCAGCAGCACACAGGGGGTCGGAGAGACCCAGTACTTC. Amino acids: CASSTQGVGETQYF. The chain combines TRBV7-2 with TRBJ2-5, with 8 bases fitting TRBD1. Germline lookup yields CDR1 SGHTA and CDR2 FQGNSA. The CDR3 spans 14 residues. Germline trimming cut 5 bases from V and 4 bases from J; bases unmatched to any gene: 6.

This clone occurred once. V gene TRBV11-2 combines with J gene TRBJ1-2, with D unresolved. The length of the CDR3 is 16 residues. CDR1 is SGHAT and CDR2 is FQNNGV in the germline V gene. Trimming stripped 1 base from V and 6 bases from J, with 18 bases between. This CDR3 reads CASSLGTGLGFNGYTF. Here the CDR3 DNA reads TGTGCCAGCAGCTTAGGGACCGGGCTCGGATTTAATGGCTACACCTTC.

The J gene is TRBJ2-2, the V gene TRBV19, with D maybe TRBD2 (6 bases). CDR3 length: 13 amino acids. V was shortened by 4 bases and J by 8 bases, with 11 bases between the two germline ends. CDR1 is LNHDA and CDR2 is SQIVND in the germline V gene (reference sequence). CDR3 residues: CASSTGSAGELFF. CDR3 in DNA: TGTGCCAGTAGTACCGGGAGTGCAGGGGAGCTGTTTTTT.

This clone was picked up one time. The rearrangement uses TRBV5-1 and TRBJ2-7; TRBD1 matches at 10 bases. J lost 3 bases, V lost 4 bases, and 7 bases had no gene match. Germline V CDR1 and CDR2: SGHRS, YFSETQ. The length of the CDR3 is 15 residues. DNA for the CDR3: TGCGCCAGCAGCCCGTCCGGGACAGGGGTCTACGAGCAGTACTTC. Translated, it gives CASSPSGTGVYEQYF.

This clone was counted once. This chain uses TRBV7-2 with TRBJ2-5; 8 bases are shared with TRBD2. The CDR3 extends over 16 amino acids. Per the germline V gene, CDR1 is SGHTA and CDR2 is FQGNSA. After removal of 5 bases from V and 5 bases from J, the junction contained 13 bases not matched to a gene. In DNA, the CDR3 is TGTGCCAGCAGCCCCTTGAGCGGGAGTCCGGTGGAGACCCAGTACTTC. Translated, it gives CASSPLSGSPVETQYF.

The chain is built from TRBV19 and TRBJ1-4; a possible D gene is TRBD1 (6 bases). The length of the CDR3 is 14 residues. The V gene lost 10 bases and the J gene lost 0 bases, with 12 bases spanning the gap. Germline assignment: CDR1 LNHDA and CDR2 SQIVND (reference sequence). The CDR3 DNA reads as TGTGCCATTTCCGACAGGTCAACTAATGAAAAACTGTTTTTT. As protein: CAISDRSTNEKLFF.

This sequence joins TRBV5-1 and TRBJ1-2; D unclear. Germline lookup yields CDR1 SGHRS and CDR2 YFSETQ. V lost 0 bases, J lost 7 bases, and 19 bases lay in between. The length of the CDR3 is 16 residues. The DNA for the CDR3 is TGCGCCAGCAGCTTGGGGGCACGGGATATATTAAGTGGCTACACCTTC. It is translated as CASSLGARDILSGYTF.

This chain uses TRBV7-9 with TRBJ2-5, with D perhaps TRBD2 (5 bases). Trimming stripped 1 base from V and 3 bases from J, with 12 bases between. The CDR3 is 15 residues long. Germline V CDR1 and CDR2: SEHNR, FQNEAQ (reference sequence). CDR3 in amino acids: CASSLGGFGEETQYF. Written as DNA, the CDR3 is TGTGCCAGCAGCTTAGGAGGGTTTGGCGAAGAGACCCAGTACTTC.

The CDR3 region is CASSLGSLGYTF. In DNA, the CDR3 is TGTGCCAGCAGCTTAGGGTCCCTAGGCTACACCTTC. The genes are TRBV11-2 and TRBJ1-2; no definite D call. V was pared by 1 base and J by 8 bases, with 8 bases between. The CDR3 spans 12 residues. Per the germline V gene, CDR1 is SGHAT and CDR2 is FQNNGV.

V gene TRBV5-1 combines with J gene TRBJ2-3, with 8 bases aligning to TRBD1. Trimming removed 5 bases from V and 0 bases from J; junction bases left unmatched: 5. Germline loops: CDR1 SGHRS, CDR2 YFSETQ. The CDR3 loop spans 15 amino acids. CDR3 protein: CASSQGASSTDTQYF. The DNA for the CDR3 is TGCGCCAGCAGTCAGGGGGCCTCTAGCACAGATACGCAGTATTTT.

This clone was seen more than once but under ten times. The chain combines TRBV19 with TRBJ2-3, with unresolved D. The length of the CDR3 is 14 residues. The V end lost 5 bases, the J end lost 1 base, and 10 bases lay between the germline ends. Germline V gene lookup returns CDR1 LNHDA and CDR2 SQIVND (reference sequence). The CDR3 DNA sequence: TGTGCCAGTAGTTCCCTCCTTGGCACAGATACGCAGTATTTT. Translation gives CASSSLLGTDTQYF.